This paragraph covers one T cell receptor (beta chain) sequence. Its target is not known. The data belong to a study of long-term antiretroviral therapy in people with HIV. Findings and caveats of the study: The study found narrower CDR3 length ranges in HIV repertoires than in controls.

An immunoSEQ assay, version v3.0, was performed at survey level. Sequencing was performed with immunoSEQ multiplex PCR; in TCRdb, only in-frame clones are kept and a portion is missing. The sample gives roughly 16,000 clones, roughly 77% of which show up once; 9% to 10% is in the top ten. V lost 2 bases and J lost 2, with 15 bases in between. The CDR3 length is 17 residues. Germline CDR1 reads MDHEN; CDR2 reads SYDVKM. Before they underwent DNA extraction, samples held about 1-10 million cryopreserved PBMC. This chain links TRBV28 with TRBJ1-4, with D maybe TRBD1 (5 bases). The receptor was derived from a young man with HIV. The specimen comprised unsorted PBMCs, sampled 0.3 years after starting antiretroviral therapy. The chain's CDR3 is CASSLGGDPGTNEKLFF. In DNA form, the CDR3 reads TGTGCCAGCAGTTTAGGAGGGGACCCGGGGACTAATGAAAAACTGTTTTTT.